A selection of T cell receptor beta chains follows, all from one sample in a study of blood T cells in healthy people across ages. Using its own MiXCR run on the 5' RACE reads, TCRdb lists one record per CDR3 protein. The table shows approximately 850,000 distinct CDR3 sequences, with about 42% occurring only once. The sequenced sample consisted of blood. All receptors come from a man between 60 and 75 years old in good health. Both conserved end residues are part of each CDR3. The D gene is left open where the match is weak. Size tells how often a clone was seen (once, few, many) or the class of an expanded clone, and some rows leave it out.

v_call	j_call	d_call	clone_size	cdr3_nt	cdr3_aa
TRBV30	TRBJ2-7	.	few	TGTGCCTGGATCTCTGGGGAGCAGTACTTC	CAWISGEQYF
TRBV7-9	TRBJ2-3	.	.	TGTGCCAGGGAAGGGGACGGCGGAGATACGCAGTATTTT	CAREGDGGDTQYF
TRBV7-2	TRBJ2-7	TRBD1	few	TGTGCCAGCAGCCCGACCGGGACAGGGGTCGTCGAGCAGTACTTC	CASSPTGTGVVEQYF
TRBV7-2	TRBJ2-2	TRBD1	.	TGTGCCAGCAGCGGGACAGGGGGTGACGGGGAGCTGTTTTTT	CASSGTGGDGELFF
TRBV10-3	TRBJ2-7	TRBD1	.	TGTGCCATCAGTGAGTCGACAGGGGAGGACGAGCAGTACTTC	CAISESTGEDEQYF
TRBV9	TRBJ2-3	TRBD2	.	TGTGCCAGCAGCGGGCCGGGACTAGCGGGGGATGATACGCAGTATTTT	CASSGPGLAGDDTQYF
TRBV6-2/TRBV6-3	TRBJ2-5	.	.	TGTGCCAGCAGTTCGATCCGGGAGACCCAGTACTTC	CASSSIRETQYF
TRBV4-3	TRBJ2-5	.	few	TGCGCCAGCAGCCAAGTGCCTGACCAAGAGACCCAGTACTTC	CASSQVPDQETQYF
TRBV6-2/TRBV6-3	TRBJ1-1	.	.	TGTGCCATATCTAAGGCGTATCGGGGCGGAGAGAACACTGAAGCTTTCTTT	CAISKAYRGGENTEAFF
TRBV6-2/TRBV6-3	TRBJ2-3	.	.	TGTGCCAGCAGGAAAACAGATACGCAGTATTTT	CASRKTDTQYF
TRBV20-1	TRBJ2-5	TRBD1	few	TGCAGTGCTAGAGCCGGGACAGGATGGGAGCAGTACTTC	CSARAGTGWEQYF
TRBV7-2	TRBJ2-2	.	.	TGTGCCAGCAGCTCACAGCAGCGAAGGGAGCTGTTTTTT	CASSSQQRRELFF
TRBV5-6	TRBJ1-1	.	.	TGTGCCAGCAGCGATATGGTGGGCACTGAAGCTTTCTTT	CASSDMVGTEAFF
TRBV6-5	TRBJ2-5	TRBD1	.	TGTGCCAGCAGGCGACAGGGCCGGGAGACCCAGTACTTC	CASRRQGRETQYF
TRBV14	TRBJ1-6	.	once	TGTGCCAGCAGCCATAACAGGGAGAGTTCACCCCTCCACTTT	CASSHNRESSPLHF
TRBV6-2/TRBV6-3	TRBJ1-5	.	few	TGTGCCAGCAGTTACGGTAGGATCGGCAATCAGCCCCAGCATTTT	CASSYGRIGNQPQHF
TRBV6-6	TRBJ2-5	TRBD2	.	TGTGCCAGCGTTCCTAGCGGGGGGAGGGTGCAGTACTTC	CASVPSGGRVQYF
TRBV11-3	TRBJ2-7	.	.	TGTGCCAGCAGCTTAGAGTTTCGGTATTACTCCTACGAGCAGTACTTC	CASSLEFRYYSYEQYF
TRBV27	TRBJ2-1	.	few	TGTGCCAGCAGTTTCATACGCAGCCATGAGCAGTTCTTC	CASSFIRSHEQFF
TRBV6-2/TRBV6-3	TRBJ2-2	TRBD1	once	TGTGCCAGCAGTGACCGGACAGGGGAGAACACCGGGGAGCTGTTTTTT	CASSDRTGENTGELFF
TRBV2	TRBJ1-2	TRBD1	.	TGTGCCAGCAGAGCAGGACAGGGTGATGGGCAATACACCTTC	CASRAGQGDGQYTF
TRBV20-1	TRBJ1-6	.	once	TGCAGTGCTATCTCAGGGATGCTCTCCTATAATTCACCCCTCCACTTT	CSAISGMLSYNSPLHF
TRBV9	TRBJ2-7	.	.	TGTGCCAGCAGCGTCGAGGGAGAGTTCTGCGAGCAGTACTTC	CASSVEGEFCEQYF
TRBV11-2	TRBJ2-5	.	few	TGTGCCAGCAGCTTAGACCTCATGACAAGTCAAGAGACCCAGTACTTC	CASSLDLMTSQETQYF
TRBV6-1	TRBJ1-2	.	.	TGTGCCAGCCCTCCGGGAGGGGCTCAGGGAGGCTACACCTTC	CASPPGGAQGGYTF
TRBV12-3/TRBV12-4	TRBJ1-4	.	.	TGTGCCAGCAGTCCCCCCGGGACTCTGGGTGAAAAACTGTTTTTT	CASSPPGTLGEKLFF
TRBV29-1	TRBJ2-1	.	many	TGCAGCGTTGCAGGGGACGGCGGGTGGAATGAGCAGTTCTTC	CSVAGDGGWNEQFF
TRBV20-1	TRBJ1-2	.	few	TGCAGTGCTAGTGGGGGGGTCGGCGGCTACACCTTC	CSASGGVGGYTF
TRBV6-5	TRBJ2-1	.	.	TGTGCCAGCAGTTACTCAATCACAACGGGTGAGCAGTTCTTC	CASSYSITTGEQFF
TRBV20-1	TRBJ1-1	TRBD1	few	TGCAGTGCTAACCCGGGACAGGGGGTCGGGATAGCTGAAGCTTTCTTT	CSANPGQGVGIAEAFF
TRBV20-1	TRBJ2-1	TRBD2	.	TGCAGTGCTAGCCGACTAGCGGGGGGCGTTTACAATGAGCAGTTCTTC	CSASRLAGGVYNEQFF
TRBV27	TRBJ1-6	.	few	TGTGCCAGCAGATCCGACTCCTATAATTCACCCCTCCACTTT	CASRSDSYNSPLHF
TRBV12-3/TRBV12-4	TRBJ2-3	TRBD2	.	TGTGCCAGCAGTCCTAGCGGGGGGACCGCAGATACGCAGTATTTT	CASSPSGGTADTQYF
TRBV19	TRBJ1-1	.	.	TGTGCCAGTAGTGAACAGAGGAACACTGAAGCTTTCTTT	CASSEQRNTEAFF
TRBV5-1	TRBJ2-7	.	many	TGCGCCAGCAGCACTGGTACCTACGAGCAGTACTTC	CASSTGTYEQYF
TRBV3-1	TRBJ2-7	TRBD1	few	TGTGCCAGCAGCCATGATGCCCGGGACAGGGGTTACTACGAGCAGTACTTC	CASSHDARDRGYYEQYF
TRBV7-2	TRBJ2-7	TRBD1	few	TGTGCCAGCAGCTTAACCGGGACAGAGGTTATAGAGCAGTACTTC	CASSLTGTEVIEQYF
TRBV10-3	TRBJ1-6	.	few	TGTGCCATCCAAAGCTCCTATAATTCACCCCTCCACTTT	CAIQSSYNSPLHF
TRBV19	TRBJ1-1	TRBD1	.	TGTGCCAGTACTGAGGGGGCGGCGAACACTGAAGCTTTCTTT	CASTEGAANTEAFF
TRBV7-2	TRBJ1-6	TRBD1	few	TGTGCCAGCAGCTCCGACAGGGTCGGATCTTATTCACCCCTCCACTTT	CASSSDRVGSYSPLHF
TRBV11-2	TRBJ2-3	.	few	TGTGCCAGCAGCTTAATGACCGGGGGGACAACAGATACGCAGTATTTT	CASSLMTGGTTDTQYF
TRBV6-5	TRBJ1-2	TRBD1	few	TGTGCCAGCAGTTACCGGGGACAGACCCCTATCTATGGCTACACCTTC	CASSYRGQTPIYGYTF
TRBV20-1	TRBJ1-2	.	.	TGCAGTGCTAGAGATCCCGGGACAATCAATGGCTACACCTTC	CSARDPGTINGYTF
TRBV12-3/TRBV12-4	TRBJ1-2	.	once	TGTGCCACTCGGTCCTTCGGCTCTTCGGGACTCGGCTACACCTTC	CATRSFGSSGLGYTF
TRBV21-1	TRBJ2-7	.	.	TGTGCCAGCAGCAAAGGGTCTACAGGACAAGACCGCGAGCAGTACTTC	CASSKGSTGQDREQYF
TRBV6-5	TRBJ1-1	.	.	TGTGCCAGCACCCTACTACGGGGCACTGAAGCTTTCTTT	CASTLLRGTEAFF
TRBV6-5	TRBJ1-2	TRBD1	.	TGTGCCAGCAGTTGGGACAGGGAGGTTTATGGCTACACCTTC	CASSWDREVYGYTF
TRBV6-2/TRBV6-3	TRBJ1-2	TRBD1	few	TGTGCCAGCAGACAAGACAGGGGGCTGATCGGCTACACCTTC	CASRQDRGLIGYTF